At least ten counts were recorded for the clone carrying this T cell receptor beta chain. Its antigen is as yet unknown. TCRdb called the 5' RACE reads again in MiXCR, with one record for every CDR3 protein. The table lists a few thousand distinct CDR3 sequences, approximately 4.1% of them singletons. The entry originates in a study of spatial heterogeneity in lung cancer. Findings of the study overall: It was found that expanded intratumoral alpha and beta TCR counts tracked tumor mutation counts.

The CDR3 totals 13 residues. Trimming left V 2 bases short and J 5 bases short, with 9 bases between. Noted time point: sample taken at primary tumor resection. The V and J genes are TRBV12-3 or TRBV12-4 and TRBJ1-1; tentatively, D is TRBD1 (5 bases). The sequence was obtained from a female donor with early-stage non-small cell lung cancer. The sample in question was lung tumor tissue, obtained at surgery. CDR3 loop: CASSLLRGTEAFF. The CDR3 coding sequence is TGTGCCAGCAGTTTACTCCGGGGGACTGAAGCTTTCTTT.